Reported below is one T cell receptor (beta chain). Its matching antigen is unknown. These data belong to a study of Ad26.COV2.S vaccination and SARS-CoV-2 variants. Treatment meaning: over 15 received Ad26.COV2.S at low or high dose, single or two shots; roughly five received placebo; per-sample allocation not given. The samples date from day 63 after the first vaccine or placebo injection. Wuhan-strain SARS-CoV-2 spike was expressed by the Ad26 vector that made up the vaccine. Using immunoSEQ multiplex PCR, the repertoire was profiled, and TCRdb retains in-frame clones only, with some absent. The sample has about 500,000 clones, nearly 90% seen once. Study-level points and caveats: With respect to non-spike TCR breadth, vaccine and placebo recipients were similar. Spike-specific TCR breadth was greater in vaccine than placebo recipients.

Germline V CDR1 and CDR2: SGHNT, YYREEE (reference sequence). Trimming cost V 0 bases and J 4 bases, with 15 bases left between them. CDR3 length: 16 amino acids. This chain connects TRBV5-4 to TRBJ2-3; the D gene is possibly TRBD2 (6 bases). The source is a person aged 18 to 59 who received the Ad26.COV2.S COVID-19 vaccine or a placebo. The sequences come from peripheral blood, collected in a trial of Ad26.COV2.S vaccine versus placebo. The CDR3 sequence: CASSLEPGVVADTQYF. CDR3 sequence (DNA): TGTGCCAGCAGCTTGGAACCGGGAGTAGTCGCAGATACGCAGTATTTT.